This entry concerns a single TCR beta chain. This clone appeared a single time. Its antigen is still unknown. The sample holds no much larger clone one base away, and base qualities are not on file. TCRbeta CDR3 regions were amplified from genomic DNA using the immunoSEQ Assay, a bias-controlled multiplex PCR. The authors' pipeline ran thus. The number of nucleated cells in each sample was estimated by amplification of reference gene primers within the assay. Sequence reads were collapsed and filtered to measure the absolute abundance of every unique TCRbeta CDR3 rearrangement. For each sample, productive Simpson clonality was calculated by taking the square root of Simpson's diversity index across productive rearrangements. What TCRdb holds here is the immuneACCESS table cut down to in-frame rearrangements. Part of the clones is not present; checked against another copy, under half of the missing clones reflect an unresolved V gene, and the others are unexplained. V, J and clone size were drawn from that table, and D and trimming were deduced from the DNA. This sample holds 10,000 or so clones; 65% to 90% were observed only once. 20% to 25% of the sample rests with the top ten.

This specimen belongs to a study of blood T cell repertoires in COVID-19 (dated by TCRdb to the early 2020s). At the level of the whole study: Samples covering the acute and convalescent phases of COVID-19 were provided by collaborators in the United States, Italy and Spain. Samples were obtained from the ongoing ImmuneRACE study (first 160 participants) and from approximately 1,200 subjects provided by 6 global collaborators. The dataset comprised deeply sampled blood TCRbeta repertoires from subjects exposed to, actively infected with, or recovered from COVID-19. A freely available public database, intended as a resource for researchers studying the immune response to SARS-CoV-2, is where the repertoires were released. Sample metadata almost always included a de-identified subject ID, COVID-19 status, age in years and sex. HLA class I and class II types, where available, came from metadata supplied by the sample provider rather than from assay-based typing. The prospective study material was composed of cDNA or gDNA derived from T cells, B-cell-depleted T cells, or PBMCs.

Study-level results and caveats: The amount of clinical and demographic metadata varied by source and participant and was provided uncurated.

The collaborating institutions used their own protocols to collect whole blood in K2EDTA tubes. For TCRbeta analysis, collaborator samples were shipped as frozen whole blood, as isolated PBMCs, or as DNA extracted from either sample type. In the germline V gene (reference sequence), CDR1 corresponds to SGHNT and CDR2 to YYREEE. The CDR3 goes from the cysteine to the phenylalanine over 14 residues. Of all the DNA, just the CDR3 is kept, 42 bases in frame from base 1. V loses 0 bases of germline sequence and J loses 6 bases, and the interval between the two ends is 9 bases. What was sequenced was peripheral blood. The sequence links TRBV5-4 to TRBJ1-4; TRBD1 is a weak D gene call, 5 bases matching. The sequence derives from a human donor in a cohort sampled during active COVID-19. The base sequence is TGTGCCAGCAGCTTGGGGGGGGTGGATGAAAAACTGTTTTTT. Its amino acids are CASSLGGVDEKLFF.